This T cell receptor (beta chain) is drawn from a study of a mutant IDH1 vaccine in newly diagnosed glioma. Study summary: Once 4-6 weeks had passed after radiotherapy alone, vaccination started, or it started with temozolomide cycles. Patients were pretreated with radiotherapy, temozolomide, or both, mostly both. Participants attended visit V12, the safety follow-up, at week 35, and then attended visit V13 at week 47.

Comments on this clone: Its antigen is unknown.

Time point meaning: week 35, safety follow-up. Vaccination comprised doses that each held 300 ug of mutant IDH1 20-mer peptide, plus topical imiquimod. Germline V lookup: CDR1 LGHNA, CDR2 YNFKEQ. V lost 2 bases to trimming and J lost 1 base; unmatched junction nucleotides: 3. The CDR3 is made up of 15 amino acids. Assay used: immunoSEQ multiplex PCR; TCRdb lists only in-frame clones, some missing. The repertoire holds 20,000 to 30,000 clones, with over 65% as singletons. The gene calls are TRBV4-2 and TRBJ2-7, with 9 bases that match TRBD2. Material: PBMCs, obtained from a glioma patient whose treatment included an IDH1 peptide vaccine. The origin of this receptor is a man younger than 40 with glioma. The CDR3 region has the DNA TGTGCCAGCAGCCAAAATAGCGGGAGTTCCTACGAGCAGTACTTC. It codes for CASSQNSGSSYEQYF.